This passage covers 17 T cell receptor beta chains from one sample sequenced in a study of blood T cell repertoires in COVID-19. Data came from immunoSEQ multiplex PCR; TCRdb stores just in-frame clones and leaves some out. The table has fewer than 350,000 clones, approximately 87% seen once. The sequenced material came from peripheral blood. These receptors originate from a woman under 40 with COVID-19, enrolled during active disease.

The chain combines TRBV4-1 with TRBJ1-2; D call uncertain. Germline assignment: CDR1 MGHRA and CDR2 YSYEKL. The CDR3 spans 13 residues. With 6 bases removed from V and 4 bases from J, the gap between germline ends came to 12 bases. The CDR3 region is CASSLGRVYGYTF. CDR3 nucleotide sequence: TGCGCCAGCAGTCTTGGGAGGGTCTATGGCTACACCTTC.

The chain uses TRBV6-1 and TRBJ1-4; a weak D match, TRBD1 (5 bases). The CDR3 loop spans 13 amino acids. Trimming took 1 base from V and 8 from J, leaving 8 bases between them. Germline CDR1 and CDR2: MNHNS and SASEGT. The CDR3 sequence: CASSEVGGEKLFF. In DNA, the CDR3 is TGTGCCAGCAGTGAAGTGGGGGGAGAAAAACTGTTTTTT.

This clone was detected a few times. The chain is built from TRBV12-3 or TRBV12-4 and TRBJ1-5; D gene unclear. Trimming stripped 8 bases from V and 0 bases from J, with 5 bases between. The CDR3 runs to 12 residues. CDR3 in amino acids: CASQISNQPQHF. The CDR3 coding sequence is TGTGCCAGCCAGATTAGCAATCAGCCCCAGCATTTT.

V gene TRBV27 combines with J gene TRBJ1-5, with D uncertain. Trimming removed 4 bases at V and 5 bases at J, with 21 bases between. This CDR3 contains 17 residues. The V gene's germline CDR1 is MNHEY and CDR2 SMNVEV (reference sequence). The CDR3 DNA reads as TGTGCCAGCAGTTCCCCACCCGTAATAGAGGGCGATCAGCCCCAGCATTTT. Its translation: CASSSPPVIEGDQPQHF.

The chain has TRBV19 and TRBJ2-3, with D possibly TRBD2 on 6 matching bases. Trimming left V 5 bases short and J 1 base short, with 13 bases between. Germline V gives CDR1 LNHDA, CDR2 SQIVND (reference sequence). The CDR3 runs to 15 residues. In DNA, the CDR3 is TGTGCCAGTAGTCGGAGCGGGTTCGGCACAGATACGCAGTATTTT. Amino acids: CASSRSGFGTDTQYF.

This chain links TRBV6-4 with TRBJ2-3; 8 nucleotides line up with TRBD2. The CDR3 length is 16 residues. The V gene's germline CDR1 is MRHNA and CDR2 SNTAGT. The V and J ends lost 4 bases and 5 bases, in that order; junction bases with no gene match: 11. The CDR3 sequence is CASSANPGTSLDTQYF. In nucleotides, the CDR3 is TGTGCCAGCAGTGCAAACCCCGGGACTAGTTTAGATACGCAGTATTTT.

This clone has only one observation. The chain employs TRBV12-3 or TRBV12-4 and TRBJ2-3; D possibly corresponds to TRBD1 (6 bases). V was trimmed by 5 bases and J by 4 bases, leaving 10 bases between them. The CDR3 length is 13 residues. CDR3 sequence: CASSNYRADTQYF. CDR3 sequence (DNA): TGTGCCAGCAGTAATTACAGGGCAGATACGCAGTATTTT.

This chain uses TRBV19 with TRBJ2-5, with D possibly matching TRBD2 (5 bases). CDR3 size: 15 residues. Germline V gene lookup returns CDR1 LNHDA and CDR2 SQIVND (reference sequence). Trimming left V 6 bases short and J 5 bases short, with 19 bases between. CDR3 amino acids: CASSPTSVGLETQYF. CDR3 nucleotide sequence: TGTGCCAGTAGCCCCACTAGTGTTGGTTTGGAGACCCAGTACTTC.

The V gene is TRBV7-8, the J gene TRBJ1-4; no clear D. The V end lost 7 bases, the J end lost 1 base, and 13 bases lay between the germline ends. From germline, CDR1 is SGHVS and CDR2 FQNEAQ. The CDR3 contains 15 residues. CDR3 coding DNA: TGTGCCAGCATGAGAAAGGGAGTAACTAATGAAAAACTGTTTTTT. Translation gives CASMRKGVTNEKLFF.

V is TRBV29-1 and J is TRBJ2-2; D is undetermined. The V gene lost 7 bases and the J gene lost 2 bases, with 11 bases spanning the gap. The CDR3 length is 13 residues. Germline lookup yields CDR1 SQVTM and CDR2 ANQGSEA. CDR3 bases: TGCAGCGCAAAAGGCGGTAACACCGGGGAGCTGTTTTTT. Its translation is CSAKGGNTGELFF.

CDR3: CASSGVDRGYRNGYTF. Here the CDR3 DNA reads TGCGCCAGCAGTGGCGTGGACAGGGGATATAGGAATGGCTACACCTTC. This chain links TRBV10-2 with TRBJ1-2; 9 bases are shared with TRBD1. With V trimmed by 4 bases and J by 6 bases, 12 bases remained unmatched. The CDR3 sequence is 16 residues long. Germline loops: CDR1 WSHSY, CDR2 SAAADI.

The chain employs TRBV12-5 and TRBJ2-1; 9 bases map to TRBD2. The CDR3 spans 16 residues. V shed 6 bases and J 5 bases; nucleotides not matched to a gene: 11. Per the germline V gene, CDR1 is LGHNT and CDR2 is FRNRAP. The CDR3 spells CASGPGVSGGNNEQFF. The CDR3 nucleotides read TGTGCTAGTGGCCCGGGGGTCAGCGGGGGGAACAATGAGCAGTTCTTC.

The CDR3 reads CASSWDRAHEQYF. Here the CDR3 DNA reads TGTGCCAGCAGTTGGGACAGGGCCCACGAGCAGTACTTC. The chain joins TRBV12-3 or TRBV12-4 to TRBJ2-7, with 9 positions matching TRBD1. The CDR3 has 13 amino acids. J was trimmed by 5 bases and V by 4 bases; bases with no gene match: 3.

The CDR3 DNA is TGTGCCAGCACCTTTAGCGGGGGTGGAGGGGTCACAGATACGCAGTATTTT. It yields the protein CASTFSGGGGVTDTQYF. The chain uses TRBV7-9 and TRBJ2-3; 9 positions match TRBD2. V lost 7 bases, J lost 2 bases, and 13 bases stayed unmatched. This CDR3 has 17 amino acids. In germline, CDR1 is SEHNR, CDR2 FQNEAQ (reference sequence).

The chain employs TRBV6-2 or TRBV6-3 and TRBJ2-5; TRBD1 aligns across 7 bases. Germline V lookup: CDR1 MNHEY, CDR2 SVGEGT. The CDR3 totals 13 residues. After removal of 5 bases from V and 2 bases from J, the junction contained 2 bases not matched to a gene. The CDR3 reads CASSRDRQETQYF. CDR3 sequence (DNA): TGTGCCAGCAGTCGGGACAGACAAGAGACCCAGTACTTC.

The J gene is TRBJ1-4, the V gene TRBV30; perhaps TRBD1 as D (5 bases). Trimming shortened V by 0 bases and J by 2 bases, and 19 bases separated the two germline ends. CDR3 length: 18 residues. Germline CDR1 GTSNPN, CDR2 SVGIG (reference sequence). Written as DNA, the CDR3 is TGTGCCTGGAGTGTTTGGGCAGGGATCATAACGACTAATGAAAAACTGTTTTTT. This encodes CAWSVWAGIITTNEKLFF.

The chain uses TRBV10-1 and TRBJ2-1; the D gene is possibly TRBD1 (6 bases). The V gene's germline CDR1 is WNHNN and CDR2 SYGVQD (reference sequence). V lost 0 bases to trimming and J lost 3 bases, with 18 bases between them. The CDR3 is 18 residues long. The CDR3 coding sequence is TGCGCCAGCAGTGAGTCGATTGGAGGCAGGGGAATCTACAATGAGCAGTTCTTC. Translating gives CASSESIGGRGIYNEQFF.